The clone carrying this T cell receptor (beta chain) was detected ten times or more. Antigen specificity is unknown. The entry originates in a study of T cells in Graves' hyperthyroidism and ophthalmopathy. Overall study context: Once the initial diagnosis was made, peripheral blood was obtained before any treatment. The study's findings and limits: Researchers report that a 13 V-J model separated ophthalmopathy from stable hyperthyroidism.

RNA transcripts provided the source from which TCR beta CDR3 regions were amplified. When the TCR CDR3 underwent first-round RT-PCR, the HTBI primer set was used. TCRdb reprocessed the multiplex PCR reads with MiXCR, giving one entry per CDR3 protein. The profile covers approximately 740,000 distinct CDR3 sequences, with around 13% appearing a single time and roughly a tenth taken by the ten largest. Patients between 18 and 65 years old had hyperthyroidism, newly diagnosed and lasting under 2 months. Diagnoses rested on clinical symptoms, serum thyroxine and TRAb, thyroid ultrasound and orbital computed tomography. The sequence came from a woman under 30 with Graves' hyperthyroidism. The sequencing input was blood.

CDR3 sequence reads: CASSPGTGATYEQYF. The CDR3 DNA reads as TGTGCCAGCAGCCCAGGGACAGGGGCAACCTACGAGCAGTACTTC. The rearrangement uses TRBV13 and TRBJ2-7; 10 bases line up with TRBD1. This CDR3 is built from 15 residues. Per the germline V gene, CDR1 is PRHDT and CDR2 is FYEKMQ (reference sequence). J gave up 2 bases and V 5 bases, and 6 bases lay outside the gene matches.